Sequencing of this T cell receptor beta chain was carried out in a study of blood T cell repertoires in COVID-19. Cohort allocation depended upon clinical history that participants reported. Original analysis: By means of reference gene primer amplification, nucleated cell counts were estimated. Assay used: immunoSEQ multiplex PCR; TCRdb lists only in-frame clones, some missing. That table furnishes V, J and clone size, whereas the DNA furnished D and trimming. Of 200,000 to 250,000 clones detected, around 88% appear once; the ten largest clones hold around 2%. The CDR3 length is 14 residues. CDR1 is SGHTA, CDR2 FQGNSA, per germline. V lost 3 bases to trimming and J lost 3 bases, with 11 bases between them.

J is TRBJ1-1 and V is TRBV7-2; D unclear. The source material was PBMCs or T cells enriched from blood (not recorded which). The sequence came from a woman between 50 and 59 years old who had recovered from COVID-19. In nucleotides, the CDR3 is TGTGCCAGCAGCTTCAAGTTCCGAGACACTGAAGCTTTCTTT. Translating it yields CASSFKFRDTEAFF. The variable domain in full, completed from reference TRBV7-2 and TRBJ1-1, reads GAGVSQSPSNKVTEKGKDVELRCDPISGHTALYWYRQSLGQGLEFLIYFQGNSAPDKSGLPSDRFSAERTGGSVSTLTIQRTQQEDSAVYLCASSFKFRDTEAFFGQGTRLTVV.